These T cell receptor beta chains were read from a single sample in a study of CD8+CD57+ T cells in acquired aplastic anemia. One entry per CDR3 protein results from TCRdb running MiXCR on the reads. The sample includes more than 150,000 distinct CDR3 sequences, 46% of them seen just once. Sample: sorted CD4+, CD8+, or CD8+CD57+ T cells (not recorded which) from PBMCs. The receptors come from a human donor in good health. CDR3s include the opening cysteine and the closing phenylalanine or tryptophan. D genes are given only for firm matches.

TRBD1 | TRBJ1-2 | TRBV19 | CASSIRDRGSGYTF
- | TRBJ2-3 | TRBV7-8 | CASSGDLGTDTQYF
TRBD2 | TRBJ2-5 | TRBV2 | CASSEAGVYQETQYF
- | TRBJ1-1 | TRBV9 | CASSVASRMNTEAFF
TRBD1 | TRBJ2-1 | TRBV25-1 | CASSKTGGGEQFF
TRBD1 | TRBJ1-6 | TRBV5-4 | CASSTGTGAPPLHF
TRBD1 | TRBJ2-2 | TRBV20-1 | CSGKGALTTGELFF
- | TRBJ1-1 | TRBV28 | CASSWLPGGAFF
TRBD1 | TRBJ2-3 | TRBV9 | CASSDLDRAEDTQYF
TRBD2 | TRBJ2-1 | TRBV10-3 | CAISGGDGLAGGGFDNEQFF
- | TRBJ1-3 | TRBV3-1 | CASSPGTLSGNTIYF
- | TRBJ1-3 | TRBV19 | CASSIAAARPGNTIYF
- | TRBJ2-5 | TRBV6-2/TRBV6-3 | CASSYSGGQGSGWGTQYF
- | TRBJ2-7 | TRBV24-1 | CATSQGGEQYF
- | TRBJ1-5 | TRBV11-1 | CASSLKGGIGNQPQHF
- | TRBJ2-5 | TRBV3-1 | CASSRLLGPAGETQYF
- | TRBJ2-1 | TRBV7-6 | CASSLVMDGGLNEQFF
- | TRBJ2-6 | TRBV27 | CASRGDSSGANVLTF
- | TRBJ1-4 | TRBV7-2 | CASSLGGSTNEKLFF
- | TRBJ2-2 | TRBV7-8 | CASSSYRDTGELFF
TRBD2 | TRBJ2-3 | TRBV29-1 | CSVGRLAGQDTQYF
- | TRBJ2-7 | TRBV19 | CASSMEQGSFYEQYF
TRBD1 | TRBJ1-6 | TRBV29-1 | CSVGGQINSPLHF
- | TRBJ2-7 | TRBV5-1 | CASSGPGANSYEQYF
- | TRBJ1-3 | TRBV28 | CASSWGIGNTIYF